Below, 27 T cell receptor beta chains from the same sample are listed, as sequenced in a study of T cells in Graves' hyperthyroidism and ophthalmopathy. TCR beta CDR3 region amplification was performed from RNA transcripts. The primer set for the first-round RT-PCR of the TCR CDR3 was HTBI. TCRdb passed the multiplex PCR reads through MiXCR, listing each CDR3 protein once. The sample gives under 130,000 distinct CDR3 sequences, 45% to 50% of which show up once; about 26% is in the top ten. Sequencing was carried out using blood. The receptors come from a man aged 35 to 55 with Graves' hyperthyroidism.

The chain recombines TRBV7-9 with TRBJ2-5; D gene uncertain. The CDR3 length is 13 residues. Germline CDR1 is SEHNR and CDR2 is FQNEAQ (reference sequence). With 5 bases removed from V and 5 bases from J, the gap between germline ends came to 12 bases. The CDR3 DNA reads TGTGCCAGCAGCCGGACGGCGCAGGAGACCCAGTACTTC. It codes for CASSRTAQETQYF. Full variable domain (rest looked up from reference TRBV7-9 and TRBJ2-5): DTGVSQNPRHKITKRGQNVTFRCDPISEHNRLYWYRQTLGQGPEFLTYFQNEAQLEKSRLLSDRFSAERPKGSFSTLEIQRTEQGDSAMYLCASSRTAQETQYFGPGTRLLVL.

The chain is built from TRBV4-3 and TRBJ2-2; TRBD2 might be the D (6 bases). The CDR3 is made up of 15 amino acids. Deletions cut 0 bases from V and 5 bases from J, with 10 bases between. Germline loops: CDR1 LGHNA, CDR2 YSLEER. The CDR3 reads CASSQEAGSTGELFF. CDR3 coding DNA: TGCGCCAGCAGCCAAGAGGCGGGATCAACCGGGGAGCTGTTTTTT.

This clonotype was counted a few times. A much larger clonotype is one base distant, so this may be a read error. The chain carries TRBV12-3 or TRBV12-4 and TRBJ1-2; tentatively, D is TRBD1 (5 bases). The V and J ends lost 1 base and 7 bases respectively, with 13 bases between them. The CDR3 has 14 residues. CDR3: CASSLGLWGPGYTF. In DNA, the CDR3 is TGTGCCAGCAGTTTAGGCTTGTGGGGACCTGGCTACACCTTC.

The V gene is TRBV25-1, the J gene TRBJ2-7; D call uncertain. V was cut by 11 bases and J by 9 bases, with 14 bases left in between. The V gene's germline CDR1 is MGHDK and CDR2 SYGVNS. The CDR3 runs 10 residues. In DNA form, the CDR3 reads TGTGCCGTCCTGAAGTTGCGGCAGTACTTC. It specifies CAVLKLRQYF.

The CDR3, as DNA: TGTGCCAGTAGTGCCCCGGGACAGGGCACAGATACGCAGTATTTT. The encoded protein is CASSAPGQGTDTQYF. The chain employs TRBV19 and TRBJ2-3; 8 nucleotides line up with TRBD1. From germline, CDR1 is LNHDA and CDR2 SQIVND (reference sequence). CDR3 length: 15 amino acids. V trimming: 5 bases; J trimming: 1 base; junction bases outside the gene matches: 5.

As to this clonotype: Likely a read error: the CDR3 ends without its conserved phenylalanine or tryptophan. It is unclear where the CDR3 begins or ends on the DNA, so no DNA is shown, and the CDR3 is as TCRdb lists it. This rearrangement joins TRBV20-1 to TRBJ2-1; TRBD2, as called in the table, went unchecked against the DNA. Counting both end residues, the CDR3 totals 8 amino acids. Germline-derived CDR1 and CDR2 are DFQATT and SNEGSKA (reference sequence). CDR3 loop: CSALGLAG.

This clonotype was found many times. The rearrangement joins TRBV19 to TRBJ1-6, with a possible D match to TRBD1 (6 bases). Germline CDR1 and CDR2: LNHDA and SQIVND (reference sequence). The CDR3 has 16 residues. Trimming pared 7 bases from V and 5 bases from J, leaving 18 bases between. DNA for the CDR3: TGTGCCAGTACCCGGACTCGGGACATAGATAATTCACCCCTCCACTTT. This encodes CASTRTRDIDNSPLHF.

This clonotype was detected ten times or more. In nucleotides, the CDR3 is TGTGCCAGTATGCCCAAAGGAACCTACGAGCAGTACTTC. Its translation is CASMPKGTYEQYF. This rearrangement joins TRBV19 to TRBJ2-7; D unresolved. The CDR3 is 13 amino acids. V lost 7 bases to trimming and J lost 2 bases, with 12 bases between them. Looked up from germline, CDR1 is LNHDA and CDR2 is SQIVND (reference sequence).

This chain joins TRBV7-2 and TRBJ2-5; 7 nucleotides match TRBD2. Germline CDR1 SGHTA, CDR2 FQGNSA. This CDR3 spans 20 amino acids. The V gene end was trimmed by 5 bases and the J gene end by 2 bases; junction bases not matched to a gene: 23. The DNA for the CDR3 is TGTGCCAGCAGCCAGAGCGGGACTTCTTTTACTAGGGGCCCTCAAGAGACCCAGTACTTC. It encodes CASSQSGTSFTRGPQETQYF.

This clonotype was counted a single time. The CDR3 region has the DNA TGTGCCACCAGTCTTAGCGGCCCCTACGAGCAGTACTTC. It encodes CATSLSGPYEQYF. This chain uses TRBV24-1 with TRBJ2-7, with D maybe TRBD2 (6 bases). Germline V gene sequence: CDR1 KGHDR, CDR2 SFDVKD. The CDR3 runs 13 residues. Trimming took 6 bases from V and 2 from J, leaving 10 bases between them.

In the case of this clonotype: As the CDR3 is not closed by the conserved phenylalanine or tryptophan, this likely results from a read error. This chain joins TRBV20-1 and TRBJ1-2; 8 bases match TRBD1. V was clipped by 1 base and J by 8 bases; unmatched bases: 9. The CDR3 is 14 amino acids. Germline CDR1 DFQATT, CDR2 SNEGSKA (reference sequence). CDR3: CSARVWTGWEGYTL. CDR3 nucleotides: TGCAGTGCTAGAGTTTGGACAGGGTGGGAAGGCTACACCCTC.

Regarding this clonotype: At one boundary the junction diverges from the germline segment, which might be a read error. The chain combines TRBV2 with TRBJ1-1; D is ambiguous. CDR1 SNHLY and CDR2 FYNNEI come from the germline V gene. The CDR3 runs to 18 residues. For the CDR3, the DNA is TGTGCCAGCCGGTTAGCGGAGAACACCGGGGATCTGGGCACTGGAGCTTTCTTT. This gives the protein CASRLAENTGDLGTGAFF. The whole variable domain, remainder taken from reference TRBV2 and TRBJ1-1, is EPEVTQTPSHQVTQMGQEVILRCVPISNHLYFYWYRQILGQKVEFLVSFYNNEISEKSEIFDDQFSVERPDGSNFTLKIRSTKLEDSAMYFCASRLAENTGDLGTGAFFGQGTRLTVV.

This clonotype was observed at least ten times. V and J are TRBV5-1 and TRBJ2-3; 11 bases align to TRBD1. This CDR3 region has 15 residues. V shed 4 bases, J shed 1 base, and the junction held 2 bases outside the gene matches. The germline CDR1 and CDR2 sequences are SGHRS and YFSETQ. The CDR3 region is CASSGGQGGTDTQYF. Here the CDR3 DNA reads TGCGCCAGCAGCGGGGGACAGGGGGGCACAGATACGCAGTATTTT.

This chain connects TRBV11-2 to TRBJ2-3, with 16 bases matching TRBD2. Germline V CDR1 and CDR2: SGHAT, FQNNGV. The CDR3 loop spans 17 amino acids. The V segment lost 5 bases and the J segment 11 bases; nucleotides outside the gene matches: 13. As DNA, the CDR3 is TGTGCCAGCAGCCCACCGGGACTAGCGGGGGGGCCACAGGAGCAGTATTTT. This translates into CASSPPGLAGGPQEQYF.

This clonotype was seen repeatedly, ten times or more. The chain links TRBV20-1 to TRBJ1-4; 11 positions agree with TRBD1. V shed 3 bases and J 6 bases; nucleotides not matched to a gene: 0. The CDR3 is 13 residues long. In germline, CDR1 is DFQATT, CDR2 SNEGSKA (reference sequence). CDR3 bases: TGCAGTGCTAGGGACAGGGGGCATGAAAAACTGTTTTTT. Amino acids: CSARDRGHEKLFF.

Only a few counts were recorded for this clonotype. The chain employs TRBV27 and TRBJ1-5, with a weak D call TRBD1 (6 bases). Germline-derived CDR1 and CDR2 are MNHEY and SMNVEV (reference sequence). V lost 5 bases and J 7 bases, leaving 24 bases between the germline ends. This CDR3 contains 17 residues. The CDR3 loop is CASSPLPATGWKQPQHF. The DNA of the CDR3 is TGTGCCAGCAGTCCACTGCCCGCGACAGGTTGGAAACAGCCCCAGCATTTT.

Notes on this clonotype: One end of the junction is discordant with germline, which a read error may explain. The chain joins TRBV7-3 to TRBJ1-2; 12 bases align to TRBD1. This CDR3 spans 16 amino acids. Looked up from germline, CDR1 is SGHTA and CDR2 is FQGTGA. CDR3 loop: CASSPGQGAIGYGHTF. CDR3 nucleotides: TGTGCCAGCAGTCCGGGACAGGGGGCGATTGGCTATGGCCACACCTTC.

This clonotype was detected a few times. The chain uses TRBV15 and TRBJ2-6, with D possibly matching TRBD1 (5 bases). V dropped 7 bases and J dropped 0 bases, with 16 bases sitting between them. Germline assignment: CDR1 LNHNV and CDR2 YYDKDF (reference sequence). This CDR3 region has 17 residues. The CDR3 loop is CATTSPGRSSGANVLTF. The CDR3 coding sequence is TGTGCCACCACCTCGCCAGGGCGGAGCTCTGGGGCCAACGTCCTGACTTTC. The variable domain in full, completed from reference TRBV15 and TRBJ2-6, reads DAMVIQNPRYQVTQFGKPVTLSCSQTLNHNVMYWYQQKSSQAPKLLFHYYDKDFNNEADTPDNFQSRRPNTSFCFLDIRSPGLGDTAMYLCATTSPGRSSGANVLTFGAGSRLTVL.

This clonotype has a count of ten or more. The genes are TRBV20-1 and TRBJ2-2; D is undetermined. Trimming removed 5 bases at V and 8 bases at J, with 9 bases between. There are 11 residues in the CDR3. Germline lookup yields CDR1 DFQATT and CDR2 SNEGSKA (reference sequence). The CDR3 loop reads CSASIGGELFF. CDR3 coding DNA: TGCAGTGCTTCCATCGGTGGGGAGCTGTTTTTT.

Turning to this clonotype: The missing conserved phenylalanine or tryptophan at the end of this CDR3 makes a read error likely. The DNA is omitted, as the CDR3 cannot be located on it reliably, and the CDR3 follows TCRdb's listing. The gene calls are TRBV20-1 and TRBJ2-1; the listed D gene, TRBD1, was not tested against the DNA. CDR1 is DFQATT, CDR2 SNEGSKA, per germline (reference sequence). The CDR3 numbers 13 amino acids, ends counted. CDR3 amino acids: CSARGQRYMLLSS.

On this clonotype itself: It is likely a read error, because the conserved phenylalanine at the end of the CDR3 is missing. The DNA is omitted, as the CDR3 cannot be located on it reliably, and the CDR3 follows TCRdb's listing. CDR3: CASGTGMVG. The chain links TRBV5-1 to TRBJ1-6; the D call of TRBD1 is as the table states it, not checked on the DNA. Germline loops: CDR1 SGHRS, CDR2 YFSETQ. The CDR3 contains 9 residues when both ends are counted.

This clonotype was seen repeatedly, ten times or more. This chain uses TRBV6-6 with TRBJ2-7, with 7 positions matching TRBD1. The CDR3 has 14 amino acids. In germline, CDR1 is MNHNY, CDR2 SVGAGI (reference sequence). V gave up 7 bases and J gave up 3 bases; unmatched junction bases: 9. CDR3 nucleotides: TGTGCCAGCATCGAACAGGGGAAGATCTACGAGCAGTACTTC. Protein product: CASIEQGKIYEQYF.

Ten or more counts support this clonotype. The junction departs from germline at one end; a sequencing error may be responsible. The chain recombines TRBV7-2 with TRBJ2-1, with D possibly TRBD1 on 6 matching bases. The CDR3 runs to 16 residues. In germline, CDR1 is SGHTA, CDR2 FQGNSA. The DNA of the CDR3 is TGCGCCAGCAGCCCACGCCCGACAGGCAGTTCCAATGAGCAGTTCTTC. Protein: CASSPRPTGSSNEQFF.

This clonotype was detected many times. The chain is built from TRBV2 and TRBJ1-1; D unresolved. Trimming shortened V by 6 bases and J by 11 bases, and 10 bases separated the two germline ends. The CDR3 runs to 10 residues. Germline V gene data show CDR1 as SNHLY and CDR2 as FYNNEI. The CDR3 region is CASSHYGAFF. The CDR3 DNA reads as TGTGCCAGCAGCCACTATGGGGCTTTCTTT. Using reference TRBV2 and TRBJ1-1 for the parts outside the CDR3, the full variable domain is EPEVTQTPSHQVTQMGQEVILRCVPISNHLYFYWYRQILGQKVEFLVSFYNNEISEKSEIFDDQFSVERPDGSNFTLKIRSTKLEDSAMYFCASSHYGAFFGQGTRLTVV.

V usage is TRBV20-1 and J usage is TRBJ2-7; D might be TRBD1 or TRBD2, each matching 5 bases. The V and J ends lost 3 bases and 0 bases respectively, with 15 bases between them. This CDR3 has 15 amino acids. The germline gives CDR1 DFQATT, CDR2 SNEGSKA (reference sequence). The CDR3 region is CSARRGGWNSYEQYF. CDR3 DNA sequence: TGCAGTGCTAGGAGGGGCGGGTGGAACTCCTACGAGCAGTACTTC.

The chain is built from TRBV10-3 and TRBJ2-1; TRBD2 matches 14 bases. The V gene end was trimmed by 2 bases and the J gene end by 4 bases; junction bases not matched to a gene: 7. CDR3 size: 18 residues. Germline CDR1 is ENHRY and CDR2 is SYGVKD. This CDR3 reads CAISEPGLAGALYNEQFF. CDR3 DNA: TGTGCCATCAGTGAGCCGGGACTAGCGGGAGCCCTATACAATGAGCAGTTCTTC.

This clonotype was observed many times. CDR3 amino acids: CASRDRSSGANVLTF. Written as DNA, the CDR3 is TGTGCCAGCAGAGATCGGAGCTCTGGGGCCAACGTCCTGACTTTC. V usage is TRBV25-1 and J usage is TRBJ2-6; D remains ambiguous. V lost 6 bases and J 0 bases, leaving 9 bases between the germline ends. Germline V gene sequence: CDR1 MGHDK, CDR2 SYGVNS. This CDR3 comprises 15 residues.